This T cell receptor (beta chain) was sequenced in a study of patients and donors after allogeneic stem cell transplantation. The V gene lost 5 bases and the J gene lost 8 bases, with 16 bases spanning the gap. There are 13 residues in the CDR3. Germline V gives CDR1 MNHEY, CDR2 SVGEGT. This clonotype has ten or more counts. TCRdb reprocessed the RT-PCR reads with MiXCR, giving one entry per CDR3 protein. The sample carries roughly 30,000 distinct CDR3 sequences, around 7% recorded once. The chain is built from TRBV6-2 or TRBV6-3 and TRBJ2-7; D gene unclear. Sequences were obtained from blood, either unsorted or a sorted T cell fraction (not recorded which). The TCR sequence derives from a human donor who was either an allogeneic HSCT recipient or a stem cell or donor lymphocyte infusion donor (not recorded which). It is not recorded whose cells these are; they may come from a transplant donor. The CDR3 DNA follows: TGTGCCAGCAGTCTAGAGACCAGATGGAAGCAGTACTTC. This encodes CASSLETRWKQYF.